This TCR beta chain was sequenced in a study of CD8 T cells in ankylosing spondylitis. Study results and caveats: According to the report, clones linked to the disease were significantly enriched in matched synovial fluid samples taken from ankylosing spondylitis patients. Typical of ankylosing spondylitis blood, it appeared, was a TCR beta motif of eight highly homologous variants.

This CDR3 comprises 14 residues. Losses at the gene ends were 8 bases for V and 4 bases for J; bases not matched to a gene: 6. CDR1 is MGHDK and CDR2 is SYGVNS in the germline V gene. In this sample, this clonotype turned up many times. Its antigen is still unknown. TCRdb re-derived calls from the 5' RACE reads in MiXCR, one entry per CDR3 protein. The profile shows just over 300,000 distinct CDR3 sequences, about a fifth of them singletons. The V call is TRBV25-1, the J call TRBJ2-1; TRBD1 matches 9 bases. The source material was blood, either unsorted or a sorted T cell fraction (not recorded which). This TCR was sampled from a female donor with ankylosing spondylitis or in good health (not recorded which). The CDR3 loop reads CASLGTGMYNEQFF. Written as DNA, the CDR3 is TGTGCCAGCCTGGGGACAGGGATGTACAATGAGCAGTTCTTC.